The 23 T cell receptor beta chains below all came from one sample that was sequenced in a study of shared clonotypes between healthy human individuals. Only in-frame clones appear in the TCRdb table, and some are missing; sequencing was by immunoSEQ multiplex PCR. The data contain about 2.2 million clones, around 95% of them singletons. Naive CD8 cells were CD45RO-negative, positively selected for CCR7, excluding terminally differentiated effector memory CD45RA+ cells. The source material was naive CD8+ T cells from PBMCs. These receptors were taken from a man between 18 and 35 years old in good health. Some clones in this sample may be carry-over from other donors' samples.

Remarks on this clone: The same CDR3 also results from other DNA sequences found in this sample. V and J are TRBV18 and TRBJ2-7, with 7 bases lining up with TRBD1. The germline gives CDR1 KGHSH, CDR2 LQKENI. Unmatched junction bases numbered 4, after V lost 3 bases and J lost 2 bases. This CDR3 is built from 14 residues. The CDR3 is CASSPGTVPYEQYF. The CDR3 DNA sequence: TGTGCCAGCTCACCTGGGACAGTCCCCTACGAGCAGTACTTC.

V and J are TRBV5-1 and TRBJ2-1, with D perhaps matching TRBD2 (5 bases). V was cut by 0 bases and J by 3 bases, with 16 bases left in between. The CDR3 sequence is 17 residues long. From germline, CDR1 is SGHRS and CDR2 YFSETQ. DNA for the CDR3: TGCGCCAGCAGCTTGGTACCGGGAACGGGAAACTACAATGAGCAGTTCTTC. Residues: CASSLVPGTGNYNEQFF.

The chain carries TRBV7-9 and TRBJ2-5; no definite D call. The CDR3 sequence is 13 residues long. With 5 bases removed from V and 1 base from J, the gap between germline ends came to 8 bases. Germline V gene sequence: CDR1 SEHNR, CDR2 FQNEAQ (reference sequence). CDR3 DNA: TGTGCCAGCAGCAGCCTGGTCCAAGAGACCCAGTACTTC. Translated: CASSSLVQETQYF.

This clone appeared a single time. The gene calls are TRBV28 and TRBJ2-7; D remains unclear. Trimming removed 9 bases from V and 2 bases from J, with 14 bases in between. Per the germline V gene, CDR1 is MDHEN and CDR2 is SYDVKM. This CDR3 comprises 13 residues. The CDR3 coding sequence is TGTGCCAGTGAGCCCCGCCGAGCCTACGAGCAGTACTTC. Its translation is CASEPRRAYEQYF. Based on the CDR3 plus reference TRBV28 and TRBJ2-7, the full variable domain is DVKVTQSSRYLVKRTGEKVFLECVQDMDHENMFWYRQDPGLGLRLIYFSYDVKMKEKGDIPEGYSVSREKKERFSLILESASTNQTSMYLCASEPRRAYEQYFGPGTRLTVT.

The rearrangement joins TRBV27 to TRBJ2-1, with 13 bases identical to TRBD2. CDR1 and CDR2 (germline): MNHEY, SMNVEV (reference sequence). The V segment lost 7 bases and the J segment 4 bases; nucleotides outside the gene matches: 4. The CDR3 sequence is 15 residues long. CDR3 loop: CASTPLAGGYNEQFF. In nucleotides, the CDR3 is TGTGCCAGCACCCCACTAGCGGGAGGGTACAATGAGCAGTTCTTC.

Turning to this clone: Other DNA variants within this sample encode the same CDR3. The genes are TRBV27 and TRBJ2-6; D not resolved. V lost 5 bases and J lost 0, with 5 bases in between. This CDR3 region has 14 residues. Germline assignment: CDR1 MNHEY and CDR2 SMNVEV (reference sequence). CDR3 DNA sequence: TGTGCCAGCAGTCCTTACTCTGGGGCCAACGTCCTGACTTTC. This translates into CASSPYSGANVLTF.

About this clone: Other DNA sequences of this sample code for an identical CDR3. The CDR3 loop is CASSLGLPNEQFF. CDR3 sequence (DNA): TGTGCCAGCAGCTTAGGGCTCCCCAATGAGCAGTTCTTC. V usage is TRBV7-8 and J usage is TRBJ2-1; D not certain. The ends were cut back, 1 base at V and 6 bases at J, with 7 bases in the middle. Looked up from germline, CDR1 is SGHVS and CDR2 is FQNEAQ. The CDR3 runs to 13 residues. The full variable domain, its missing parts supplied by reference TRBV7-8 and TRBJ2-1, is GAGVSQSPRYKVAKRGQDVALRCDPISGHVSLFWYQQALGQGPEFLTYFQNEAQLDKSGLPSDRFFAERPEGSVSTLKIQRTQQEDSAVYLCASSLGLPNEQFFGPGTRLTVL.

In nucleotides, the CDR3 is TGTGCCAGCAGCGCCCCAGAGGGGGCGACTTTCGTGGATGAGCAGTTCTTC. Translating gives CASSAPEGATFVDEQFF. The V and J genes are TRBV7-9 and TRBJ2-1; 7 bases match TRBD1. The CDR3 extends over 17 amino acids. V was clipped by 5 bases and J by 8 bases; unmatched bases: 18. Germline V gene sequence: CDR1 SEHNR, CDR2 FQNEAQ (reference sequence).

A word on this clone: At the DNA level, this CDR3 is encoded by other sequences in the same sample as well. This chain joins TRBV9 and TRBJ1-2, with D possibly being TRBD1 (5 bases). The V gene lost 0 bases and the J gene lost 8 bases, with 8 bases spanning the gap. This CDR3 has 12 residues. CDR1 is SGDLS, CDR2 YYNGEE, per germline. The CDR3 nucleotides read TGTGCCAGCAGCGTAGCAGGGAGCGGCTACACCTTC. This gives the protein CASSVAGSGYTF.

This clone has only one observation. The rearrangement uses TRBV5-1 and TRBJ2-3, with 14 bases that match TRBD2. The ends lost 3 bases at V and 5 bases at J; junction bases unmatched: 20. The germline CDR1 and CDR2 sequences are SGHRS and YFSETQ. CDR3 length: 21 amino acids. For the CDR3, the DNA is TGCGCCAGCAGCTCCACATGGGACAGCAAAAGACTAGCGGGAGGGGAAGATACGCAGTATTTT. The encoded protein is CASSSTWDSKRLAGGEDTQYF.

This clone was seen only once. This specimen includes other DNA sequences encoding the same CDR3. The rearrangement links TRBV6-5 to TRBJ2-7, with a possible D match to TRBD1 (6 bases). Germline assignment: CDR1 MNHEY and CDR2 SVGAGI. The CDR3 is made up of 14 amino acids. Trimming removed 3 bases at V and 1 base at J, with 10 bases between. In nucleotides, the CDR3 is TGTGCCAGCAGTTATTCAGGGGCTTCCTACGAGCAGTACTTC. It translates to CASSYSGASYEQYF.

On this clone: The same CDR3 is also encoded by other DNA sequences in this sample. The chain is built from TRBV4-1 and TRBJ2-1; 8 positions agree with TRBD1. The CDR3 is 15 residues long. After removal of 0 bases from V and 2 bases from J, the junction contained 0 bases not matched to a gene. Germline assignment: CDR1 MGHRA and CDR2 YSYEKL. CDR3 region: CASSQDRGPYNEQFF. In DNA, the CDR3 is TGCGCCAGCAGCCAAGACAGGGGGCCCTACAATGAGCAGTTCTTC.

J is TRBJ2-7 and V is TRBV27; D assignment may be TRBD1 or TRBD2 (5 bases each). Germline V gives CDR1 MNHEY, CDR2 SMNVEV (reference sequence). The CDR3 totals 16 residues. Trimming cost V 3 bases and J 2 bases, with 17 bases left between them. The CDR3 DNA reads TGTGCCAGCAGTTTGGACGTTGGGACGGGCGCCTACGAGCAGTACTTC. This sequence encodes CASSLDVGTGAYEQYF.

This sequence joins TRBV10-3 and TRBJ2-1, with 12 bases aligning to TRBD2. Germline CDR1 is ENHRY and CDR2 is SYGVKD. CDR3 size: 20 residues. The V segment lost 3 bases and the J segment 0 bases; nucleotides outside the gene matches: 12. Here the CDR3 reads CAISDLAGLAGRSSYNEQFF. CDR3 DNA: TGTGCCATCAGTGATTTAGCTGGACTAGCGGGGAGGAGCTCCTACAATGAGCAGTTCTTC.

V usage is TRBV6-1 and J usage is TRBJ2-7; the match to TRBD1 covers 9 bases. Germline V gene data show CDR1 as MNHNS and CDR2 as SASEGT. Trimming cost V 7 bases and J 9 bases; bases outside gene matches: 10. The CDR3 runs to 13 residues. CDR3 DNA: TGTGCCAGCATAGGACAGGGGAGGGGCGGGCAGTACTTC. Its translation is CASIGQGRGGQYF.

The chain is built from TRBV5-1 and TRBJ1-2, with TRBD1 matching over 8 bases. The ends lost 7 bases at V and 6 bases at J; junction bases unmatched: 11. This CDR3 is built from 14 residues. CDR1 is SGHRS and CDR2 is YFSETQ in the germline V gene. The CDR3 region has the DNA TGCGCCAGCGCCCGGGACAGGCCCCATGATGGCTACACCTTC. Translated: CASARDRPHDGYTF.

The genes are TRBV7-9 and TRBJ2-5; weak D call: TRBD1 (6 bases). Germline assignment: CDR1 SEHNR and CDR2 FQNEAQ (reference sequence). V was pared by 5 bases and J by 7 bases, with 17 bases between. The length of the CDR3 is 14 residues. The CDR3 is CASSSRDTGPTQYF. The CDR3 DNA follows: TGTGCCAGCAGCAGTAGGGACACGGGCCCGACCCAGTACTTC.

The V and J genes are TRBV21-1 and TRBJ1-2. TRBV21-1 is termed a pseudogene. The CDR3 loop spans 13 amino acids. The CDR3 loop is CASSKGEAPVYTF. CDR3 coding DNA: TGTGCCAGCAGCAAAGGGGAGGCGCCAGTCTACACCTTC.

This clone was observed a single time. V usage is TRBV7-8 and J usage is TRBJ2-1, with 12 nucleotides matching TRBD2. The CDR3 spans 15 residues. Germline V gene sequence: CDR1 SGHVS, CDR2 FQNEAQ. Trimming removed 5 bases from V and 6 bases from J; junction bases left unmatched: 5. The CDR3 sequence is CASSHLAGGGNEQFF. The CDR3 DNA sequence: TGTGCCAGCAGCCACCTAGCGGGAGGGGGCAATGAGCAGTTCTTC.

The chain is built from TRBV13 and TRBJ2-4; 7 nucleotides line up with TRBD1. V dropped 4 bases and J dropped 6; count of bases not matched to a gene: 9. The CDR3 runs to 15 residues. Germline V gene data show CDR1 as PRHDT and CDR2 as FYEKMQ (reference sequence). CDR3 DNA: TGTGCCAGCAGCTCAAATAAACAGGGGATAAACATTCAGTACTTC. This encodes CASSSNKQGINIQYF.

This chain joins TRBV7-9 and TRBJ1-5, with 10 positions matching TRBD1. The CDR3 length is 14 residues. The trim removed 8 bases at V and 3 bases at J, leaving 4 bases unmatched. Germline V CDR1 and CDR2: SEHNR, FQNEAQ (reference sequence). The CDR3 coding sequence is TGTGCCAGCCAGACAGGGGGCCCCAATCAGCCCCAGCATTTT. Residues: CASQTGGPNQPQHF.

Remarks on this clone: Other DNA sequences of this sample code for an identical CDR3. The chain links TRBV6-5 to TRBJ2-7, with 11 bases that match TRBD2. Germline V gene data show CDR1 as MNHEY and CDR2 as SVGAGI. After removal of 2 bases from V and 3 bases from J, the junction contained 3 bases not matched to a gene. This CDR3 contains 15 residues. CDR3 nucleotides: TGTGCCAGCAGTTACGGACTAGCGGGTATCTACGAGCAGTACTTC. Residues: CASSYGLAGIYEQYF.

The rearrangement uses TRBV6-5 and TRBJ2-7; 11 nucleotides line up with TRBD1. The V gene's germline CDR1 is MNHEY and CDR2 SVGAGI. After removal of 5 bases from V and 2 bases from J, the junction contained 5 bases not matched to a gene. This CDR3 region has 15 residues. The CDR3 region has the DNA TGTGCCAGCAGTCCACGGACAGGGGGCCCCTACGAGCAGTACTTC. Protein sequence: CASSPRTGGPYEQYF.